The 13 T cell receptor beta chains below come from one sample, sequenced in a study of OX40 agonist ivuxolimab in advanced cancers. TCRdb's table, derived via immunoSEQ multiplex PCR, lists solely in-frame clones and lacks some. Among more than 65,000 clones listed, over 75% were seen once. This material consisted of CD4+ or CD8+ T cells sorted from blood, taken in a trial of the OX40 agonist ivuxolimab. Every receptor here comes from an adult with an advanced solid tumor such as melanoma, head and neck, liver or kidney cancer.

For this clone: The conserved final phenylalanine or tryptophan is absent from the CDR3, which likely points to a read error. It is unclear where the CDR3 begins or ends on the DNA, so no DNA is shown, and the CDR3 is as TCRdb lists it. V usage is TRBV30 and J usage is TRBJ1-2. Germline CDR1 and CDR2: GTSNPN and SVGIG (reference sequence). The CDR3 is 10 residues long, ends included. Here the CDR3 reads CAWSMAAGHR.

Here the CDR3 DNA reads TGTGCCAGCATCGGATATCTGGGGAACACTGAAGCTTTCTTT. This encodes CASIGYLGNTEAFF. The chain uses TRBV7-9 and TRBJ1-1; no reliable D call. The CDR3 runs 14 residues. V lost 7 bases and J lost 1, with 13 bases in between. Germline V gives CDR1 SEHNR, CDR2 FQNEAQ (reference sequence).

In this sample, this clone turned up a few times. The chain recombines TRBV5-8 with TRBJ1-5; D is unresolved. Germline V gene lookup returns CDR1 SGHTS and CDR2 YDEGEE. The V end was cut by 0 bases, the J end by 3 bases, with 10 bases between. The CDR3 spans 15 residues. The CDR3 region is CASSLVSGVNQPQHF. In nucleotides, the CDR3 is TGTGCCAGCAGCTTGGTGTCAGGCGTCAATCAGCCCCAGCATTTT.

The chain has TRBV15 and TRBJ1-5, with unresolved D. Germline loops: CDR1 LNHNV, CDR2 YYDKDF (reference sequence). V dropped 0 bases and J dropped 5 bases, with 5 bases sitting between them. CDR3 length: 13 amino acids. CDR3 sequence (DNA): TGTGCCACCAGCAGAGATTTCGATCAGCCCCAGCATTTT. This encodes CATSRDFDQPQHF. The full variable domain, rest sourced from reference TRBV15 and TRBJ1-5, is DAMVIQNPRYQVTQFGKPVTLSCSQTLNHNVMYWYQQKSSQAPKLLFHYYDKDFNNEADTPDNFQSRRPNTSFCFLDIRSPGLGDTAMYLCATSRDFDQPQHFGDGTRLSIL.

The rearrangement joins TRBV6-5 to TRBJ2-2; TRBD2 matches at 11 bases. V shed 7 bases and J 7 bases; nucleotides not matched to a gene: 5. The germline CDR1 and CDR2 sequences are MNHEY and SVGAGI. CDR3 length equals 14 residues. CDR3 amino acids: CASTRTSGRGELFF. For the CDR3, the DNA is TGTGCCAGCACTAGGACTAGCGGGCGCGGGGAGCTGTTTTTT.

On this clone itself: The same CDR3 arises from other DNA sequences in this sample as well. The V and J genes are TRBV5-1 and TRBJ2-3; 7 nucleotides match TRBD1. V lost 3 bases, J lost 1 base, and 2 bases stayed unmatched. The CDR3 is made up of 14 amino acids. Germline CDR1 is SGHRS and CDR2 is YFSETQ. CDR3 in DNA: TGCGCCAGCAGCTCCGGACAGGGCACAGATACGCAGTATTTT. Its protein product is CASSSGQGTDTQYF. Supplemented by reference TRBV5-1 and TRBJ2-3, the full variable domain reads KAGVTQTPRYLIKTRGQQVTLSCSPISGHRSVSWYQQTPGQGLQFLFEYFSETQRNKGNFPGRFSGRQFSNSRSEMNVSTLELGDSALYLCASSSGQGTDTQYFGPGTRLTVL.

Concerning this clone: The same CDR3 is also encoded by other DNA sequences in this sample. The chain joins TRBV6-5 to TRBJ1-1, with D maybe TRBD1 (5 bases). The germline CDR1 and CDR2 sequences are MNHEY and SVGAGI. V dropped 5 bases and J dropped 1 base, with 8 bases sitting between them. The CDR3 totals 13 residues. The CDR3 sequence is CASSRDGNTEAFF. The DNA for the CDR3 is TGTGCCAGCAGTCGGGACGGGAACACTGAAGCTTTCTTT.

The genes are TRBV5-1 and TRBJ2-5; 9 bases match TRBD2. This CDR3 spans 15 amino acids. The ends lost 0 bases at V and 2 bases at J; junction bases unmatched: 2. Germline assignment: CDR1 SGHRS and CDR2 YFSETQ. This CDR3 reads CASSLDAGGQETQYF. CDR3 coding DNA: TGCGCCAGCAGCTTGGACGCGGGGGGGCAAGAGACCCAGTACTTC.

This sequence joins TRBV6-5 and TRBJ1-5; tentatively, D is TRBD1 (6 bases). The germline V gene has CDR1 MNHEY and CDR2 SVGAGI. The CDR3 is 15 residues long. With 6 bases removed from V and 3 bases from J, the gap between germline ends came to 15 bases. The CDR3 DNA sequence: TGTGCCAGCAGCCTCGAACGGGGGGCCAATCAGCCCCAGCATTTT. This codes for CASSLERGANQPQHF.

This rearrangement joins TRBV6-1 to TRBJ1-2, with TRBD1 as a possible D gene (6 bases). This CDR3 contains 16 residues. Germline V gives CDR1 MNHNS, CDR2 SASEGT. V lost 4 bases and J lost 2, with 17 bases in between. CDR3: CASSAALPGANYGYTF. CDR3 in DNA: TGTGCCAGCAGTGCAGCCCTACCGGGGGCCAACTATGGCTACACCTTC.

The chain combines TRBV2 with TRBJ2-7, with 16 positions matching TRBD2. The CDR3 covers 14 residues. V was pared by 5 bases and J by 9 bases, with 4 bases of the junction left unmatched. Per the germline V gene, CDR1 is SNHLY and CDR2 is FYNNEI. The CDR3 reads CASSTGTSGRGQYF. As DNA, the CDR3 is TGTGCCAGCAGTACCGGGACTAGCGGGAGGGGGCAGTACTTC.

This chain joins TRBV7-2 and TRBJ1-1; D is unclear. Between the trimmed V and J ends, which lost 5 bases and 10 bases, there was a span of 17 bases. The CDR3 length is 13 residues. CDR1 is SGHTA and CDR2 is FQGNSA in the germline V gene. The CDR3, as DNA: TGTGCCAGCAGCCTCCTGAGCCAGGTCGGAGCTTTCTTT. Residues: CASSLLSQVGAFF.

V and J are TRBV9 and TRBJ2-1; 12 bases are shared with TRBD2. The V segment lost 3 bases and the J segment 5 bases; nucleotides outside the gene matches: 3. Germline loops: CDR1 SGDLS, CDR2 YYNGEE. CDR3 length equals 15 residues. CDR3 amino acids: CASSATSGGHNEQFF. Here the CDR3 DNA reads TGTGCCAGCAGCGCAACTAGCGGGGGGCACAATGAGCAGTTCTTC.